The TCR beta chain described here comes from a study of blood T cells in healthy people across ages (dated by TCRdb to between 2015 and 2017). With respect to the entire study: In model experiments, template switching captured roughly one uniquely barcoded TCR beta cDNA molecule for every two T cells. To track age-related changes in TCR beta repertoire diversity, the study relied on deep sequencing normalized with unique cDNA molecular identifiers. Four age groups were formed from the donors: young (average 16 years), middle-aged (around 39), aged (roughly 59) and long-lived (less than 85). To avoid experimental bias, donors of different ages were randomly spread across the sequencing lanes. Two additional independent replicas of 1 million unique cDNA reads from the same blood draw were analyzed for two donors (one aged 18 to 30 and one aged 80 or older). What the study reported, not specific to this receptor: Observed TCR beta diversity per million T cells fell roughly linearly with age, and a significant reduction was already apparent by age roughly 41. The percentage of naive T cells measured by flow cytometry correlated strongly with observed TCR beta diversity. Compared with the aged group, the long-lived group had more naive CD4+ T cells, fewer expanded clones and increased TCR diversity, a pattern suggesting age selection. Because the CMV infection status of the donors was unknown, age-related changes in expanded clonotypes may potentially have been confounded. Estimates of total diversity based on one million sequenced T cells were regarded as lower bounds and as underestimates. Since profiling was done on bulk unsorted PBMCs, naive and antigen-experienced compartments could not be conclusively compared.

The donors were roughly 40 Caucasian individuals from Russia, aged roughly 6 to 90 years, who were systemically healthy. Each donor gave around 9.9 milliliters of peripheral blood, collected into EDTA-treated Vacutainer tubes. Ficoll-Paque density-gradient centrifugation was used to isolate PBMCs, with at least 6.5 million per sample. Total RNA was extracted from PBMCs with Trizol reagent, with at least 6 micrograms obtained per sample. The percentages of naive CD45RAhigh/CD27high T cells were determined by flow cytometry on a PBMC aliquot from every donor. Library preparation was by 5' RACE. The sequencing machine was an Illumina HiSeq 2500. A second PCR of about 6 to 11 cycles was run with a J-beta primer mix and a sample-barcoded 5' primer. A unique molecular identifier was introduced onto each TCR beta cDNA molecule by a template-switch 5' adaptor carrying 12 random nucleotides. Each sample yielded at least 2.5 million CDR3-containing paired-end reads. The Mint cDNA synthesis kit, primed by a TRBC-specific oligonucleotide, was used to synthesize first-strand cDNA from all RNA. Following uracil-DNA glycosylase treatment, a first 18-cycle PCR with universal primers M1SS and BC2_uni_R was performed on all cDNA. As for the authors' bioinformatics: For normalization, 1 million high-quality reads were randomly selected from each sample, with every read carrying a distinct molecular identifier. Reads with shared molecular identifiers were discarded instead of being binned into consensus sequences. MiTCR, with a Q25 quality threshold and the strictest error-elimination algorithm, was used for CDR3 identification, clonotype clustering and error correction. Lower-bound total TCR beta diversity was estimated with a nonparametric unseen species model using Euler transformation. TCRdb handled the public reads itself, with Q25 trimming in fastp and clone calling in MiXCR, and kept productive beta chains. For every CDR3 protein sequence, its rows merge into one entry that carries the most common genes and DNA. The V and J calls follow TCRdb's processing rather than the paper's. A total of some 1.1 million distinct CDR3 sequences appear in this sample, more than 30% of them only once. The ten most abundant clones make up less than 15% of the sample.

As for this clonotype: Its antigen specificity is not known. It has no much larger one-base neighbor in the sample; base qualities were not kept.

V gives up 6 bases and J gives up 4 bases, and the segment between their germline ends measures 18 bases. CDR1 SQVTM and CDR2 ANQGSEA were looked up in the germline V gene. The CDR3, cysteine through phenylalanine, is 15 amino acids long. The kept DNA is CDR3 alone, 45 bases in frame from the first base. The chain employs TRBV29-1 and TRBJ2-2; the D gene remains uncertain. This clonotype originated in a young man in good health. Sequencing input: blood. The CDR3 corresponds to CSVHRSNGGTGELFF. The nucleotide sequence reads as follows: TGCAGCGTCCACCGTTCCAACGGTGGCACCGGGGAGCTGTTTTTT.